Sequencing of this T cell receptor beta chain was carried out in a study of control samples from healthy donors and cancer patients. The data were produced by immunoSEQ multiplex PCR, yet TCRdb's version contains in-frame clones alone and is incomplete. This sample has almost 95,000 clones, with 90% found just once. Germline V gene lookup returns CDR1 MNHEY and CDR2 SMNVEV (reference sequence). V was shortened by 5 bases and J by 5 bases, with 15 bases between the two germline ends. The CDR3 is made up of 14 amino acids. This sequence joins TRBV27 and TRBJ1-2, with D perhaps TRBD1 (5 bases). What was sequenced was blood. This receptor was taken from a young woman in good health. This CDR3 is CASSPGMGWYGYTF. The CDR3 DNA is TGTGCCAGCAGTCCAGGGATGGGATGGTATGGCTACACCTTC.